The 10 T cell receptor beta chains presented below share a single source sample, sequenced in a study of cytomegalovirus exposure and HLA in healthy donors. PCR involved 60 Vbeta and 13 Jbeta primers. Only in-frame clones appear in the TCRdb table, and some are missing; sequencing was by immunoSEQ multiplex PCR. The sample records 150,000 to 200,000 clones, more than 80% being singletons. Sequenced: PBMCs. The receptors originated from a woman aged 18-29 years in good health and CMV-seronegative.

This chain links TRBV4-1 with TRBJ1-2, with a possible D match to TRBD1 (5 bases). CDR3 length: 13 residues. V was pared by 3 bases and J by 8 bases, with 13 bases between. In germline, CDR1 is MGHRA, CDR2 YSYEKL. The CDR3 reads CASSHPPPGGYTF. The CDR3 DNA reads TGCGCCAGCAGCCACCCCCCCCCAGGGGGCTACACCTTC.

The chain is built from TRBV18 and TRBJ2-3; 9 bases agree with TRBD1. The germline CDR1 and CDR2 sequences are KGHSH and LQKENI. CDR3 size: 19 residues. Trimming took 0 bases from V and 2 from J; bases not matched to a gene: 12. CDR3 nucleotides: TGTGCCAGCTCACCACCAGCGACAGGGGGTGTTTTGGACACAGATACGCAGTATTTT. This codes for CASSPPATGGVLDTDTQYF.

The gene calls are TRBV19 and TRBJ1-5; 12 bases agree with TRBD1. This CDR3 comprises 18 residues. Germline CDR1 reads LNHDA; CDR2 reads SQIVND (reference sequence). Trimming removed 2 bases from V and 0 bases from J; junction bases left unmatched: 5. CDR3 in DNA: TGTGCCAGTAGTATAAGAGGGACAGGGGGCGGTAGCAATCAGCCCCAGCATTTT. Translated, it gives CASSIRGTGGGSNQPQHF.

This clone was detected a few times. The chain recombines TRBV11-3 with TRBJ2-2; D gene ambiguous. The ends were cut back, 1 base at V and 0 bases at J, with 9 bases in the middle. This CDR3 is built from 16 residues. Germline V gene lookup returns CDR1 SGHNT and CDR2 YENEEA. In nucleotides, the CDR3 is TGTGCCAGCAGCTTAGTCGGTCTAACGAACACCGGGGAGCTGTTTTTT. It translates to CASSLVGLTNTGELFF.

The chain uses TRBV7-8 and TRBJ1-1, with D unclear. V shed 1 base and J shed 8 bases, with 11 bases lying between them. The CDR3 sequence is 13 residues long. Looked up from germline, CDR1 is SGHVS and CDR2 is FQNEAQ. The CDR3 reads CASSLGRQPEAFF. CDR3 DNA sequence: TGTGCCAGCAGCTTAGGGCGGCAGCCGGAAGCTTTCTTT.

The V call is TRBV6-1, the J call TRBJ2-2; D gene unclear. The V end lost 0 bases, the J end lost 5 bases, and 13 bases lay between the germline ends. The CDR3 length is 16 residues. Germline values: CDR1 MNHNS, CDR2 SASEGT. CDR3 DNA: TGTGCCAGCAGTGAAGCGTTCAGACGAGCGACCGGGGAGCTGTTTTTT. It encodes CASSEAFRRATGELFF.

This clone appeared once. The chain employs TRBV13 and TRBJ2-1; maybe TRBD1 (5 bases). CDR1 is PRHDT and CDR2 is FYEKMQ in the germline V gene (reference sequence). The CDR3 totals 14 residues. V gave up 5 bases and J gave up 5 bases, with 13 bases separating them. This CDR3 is CASSQGPSHNEQFF. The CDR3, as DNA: TGTGCCAGCAGCCAGGGCCCGTCCCACAATGAGCAGTTCTTC.

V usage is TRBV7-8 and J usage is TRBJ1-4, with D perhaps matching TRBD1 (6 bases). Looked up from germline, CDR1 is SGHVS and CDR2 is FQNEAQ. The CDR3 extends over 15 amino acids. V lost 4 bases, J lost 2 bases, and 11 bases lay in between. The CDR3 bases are TGTGCCAGCAGCTCTTGGGGGCTGACTAATGAAAAACTGTTTTTT. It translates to CASSSWGLTNEKLFF.

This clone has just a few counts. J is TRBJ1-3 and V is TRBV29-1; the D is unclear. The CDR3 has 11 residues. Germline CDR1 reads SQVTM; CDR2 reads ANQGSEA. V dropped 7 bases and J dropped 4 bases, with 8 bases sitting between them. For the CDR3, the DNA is TGCAGCGGCATAGAAGGAAACACCATATATTTT. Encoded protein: CSGIEGNTIYF.

CDR3 in amino acids: CASSAPGTGGPYEQYF. The CDR3 DNA follows: TGTGCCAGCAGTGCGCCCGGGACAGGGGGCCCCTACGAGCAGTACTTC. The rearrangement joins TRBV6-1 to TRBJ2-7; the match to TRBD1 covers 12 bases. CDR3 length equals 16 residues. The V segment lost 4 bases and the J segment 2 bases; nucleotides outside the gene matches: 6. Germline V lookup: CDR1 MNHNS, CDR2 SASEGT.